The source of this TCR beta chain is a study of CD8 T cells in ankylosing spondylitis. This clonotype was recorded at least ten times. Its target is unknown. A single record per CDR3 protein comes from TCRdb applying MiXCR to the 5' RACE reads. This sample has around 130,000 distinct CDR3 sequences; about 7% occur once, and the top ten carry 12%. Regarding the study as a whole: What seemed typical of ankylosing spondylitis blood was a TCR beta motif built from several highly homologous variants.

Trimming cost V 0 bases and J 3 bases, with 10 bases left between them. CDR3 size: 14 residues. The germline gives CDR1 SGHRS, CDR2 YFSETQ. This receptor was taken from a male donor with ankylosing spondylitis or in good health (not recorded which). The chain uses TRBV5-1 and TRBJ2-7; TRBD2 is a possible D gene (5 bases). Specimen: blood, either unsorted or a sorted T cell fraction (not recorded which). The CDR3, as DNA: TGCGCCAGCAGCTTGGCGATGGAGGACTACGAGCAGTACTTC. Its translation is CASSLAMEDYEQYF.